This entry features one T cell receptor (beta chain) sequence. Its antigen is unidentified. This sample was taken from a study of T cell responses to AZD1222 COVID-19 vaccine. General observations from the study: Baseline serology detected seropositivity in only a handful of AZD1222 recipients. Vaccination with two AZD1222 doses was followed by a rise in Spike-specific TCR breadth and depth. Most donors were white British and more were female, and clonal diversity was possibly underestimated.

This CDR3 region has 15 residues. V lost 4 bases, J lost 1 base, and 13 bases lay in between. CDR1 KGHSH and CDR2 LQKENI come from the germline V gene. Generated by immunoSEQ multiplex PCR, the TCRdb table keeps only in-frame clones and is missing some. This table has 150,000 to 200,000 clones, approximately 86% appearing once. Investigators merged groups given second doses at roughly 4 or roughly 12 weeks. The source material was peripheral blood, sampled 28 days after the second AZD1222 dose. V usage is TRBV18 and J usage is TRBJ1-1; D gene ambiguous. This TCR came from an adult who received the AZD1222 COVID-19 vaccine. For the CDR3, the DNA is TGTGCCAGCTCACTCCAGGTGGGGTCGAACACTGAAGCTTTCTTT. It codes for CASSLQVGSNTEAFF. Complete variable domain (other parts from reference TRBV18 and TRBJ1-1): NAGVMQNPRHLVRRRGQEARLRCSPMKGHSHVYWYRQLPEEGLKFMVYLQKENIIDESGMPKERFSAEFPKEGPSILRIQQVVRGDSAAYFCASSLQVGSNTEAFFGQGTRLTVV.